This T cell receptor beta chain was recovered during a study of blood T cell repertoires in COVID-19. On the study more broadly: T cells, B-cell-depleted T cells, or PBMCs provided the cDNA or gDNA that served as material.

This CDR3 is built from 15 residues. CDR1 MDHEN and CDR2 SYDVKM come from the germline V gene. The ends were cut back, 5 bases at V and 1 base at J, with 14 bases in the middle. Per the original methods: Amplification of reference gene primers provided the estimated nucleated cell counts. Clones were read by immunoSEQ multiplex PCR, and TCRdb kept only the in-frame ones, dropping some. The V and J calls and clone size are taken from that table; D and trimming were inferred from the DNA. The sample records about 500,000 clones, about 89% being singletons. Sequenced input: peripheral blood. The chain carries TRBV28 and TRBJ1-2; no clear D. The TCR comes from a woman aged 45-60 years with COVID-19, enrolled during active disease. CDR3 in DNA: TGTGCCAGCAGTCCCATCAGAGGGATTAACTATGGCTACACCTTC. Amino acid sequence: CASSPIRGINYGYTF.